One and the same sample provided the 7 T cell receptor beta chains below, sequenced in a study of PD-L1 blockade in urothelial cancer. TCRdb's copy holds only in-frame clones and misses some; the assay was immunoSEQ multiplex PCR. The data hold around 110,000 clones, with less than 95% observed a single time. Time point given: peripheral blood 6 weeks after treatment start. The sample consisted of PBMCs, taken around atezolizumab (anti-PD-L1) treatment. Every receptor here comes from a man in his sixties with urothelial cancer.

The CDR3 bases are TGTGCCAGCAGTTCTCCCGCCTACGAGCAGTACTTC. Translated, it gives CASSSPAYEQYF. The rearrangement joins TRBV28 to TRBJ2-7, with D unresolved. Trimming pared 4 bases from V and 2 bases from J, leaving 6 bases between. The CDR3 extends over 12 amino acids. The germline V gene encodes CDR1 MDHEN and CDR2 SYDVKM.

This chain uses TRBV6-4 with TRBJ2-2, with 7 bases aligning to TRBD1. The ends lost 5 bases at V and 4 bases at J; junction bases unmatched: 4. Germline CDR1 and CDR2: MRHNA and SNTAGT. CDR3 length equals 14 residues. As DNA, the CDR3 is TGTGCCAGCAGTCTAGACAGGGCCACCGGGGAGCTGTTTTTT. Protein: CASSLDRATGELFF.

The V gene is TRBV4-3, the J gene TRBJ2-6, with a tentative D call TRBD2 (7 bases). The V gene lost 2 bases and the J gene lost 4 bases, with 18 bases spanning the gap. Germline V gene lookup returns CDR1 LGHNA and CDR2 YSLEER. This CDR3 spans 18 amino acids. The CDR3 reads CASSQWVGGPLGANVLTF. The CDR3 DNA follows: TGCGCCAGCAGCCAATGGGTCGGGGGGCCGTTGGGGGCCAACGTCCTGACTTTC.

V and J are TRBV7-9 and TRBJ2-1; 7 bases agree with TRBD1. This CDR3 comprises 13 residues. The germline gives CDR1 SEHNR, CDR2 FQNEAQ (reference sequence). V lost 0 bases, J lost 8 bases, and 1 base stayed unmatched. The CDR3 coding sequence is TGTGCCAGCAGCTTAGCTGGACAGGATGAGCAGTTCTTC. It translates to CASSLAGQDEQFF. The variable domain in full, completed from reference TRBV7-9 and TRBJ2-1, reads DTGVSQNPRHKITKRGQNVTFRCDPISEHNRLYWYRQTLGQGPEFLTYFQNEAQLEKSRLLSDRFSAERPKGSFSTLEIQRTEQGDSAMYLCASSLAGQDEQFFGPGTRLTVL.

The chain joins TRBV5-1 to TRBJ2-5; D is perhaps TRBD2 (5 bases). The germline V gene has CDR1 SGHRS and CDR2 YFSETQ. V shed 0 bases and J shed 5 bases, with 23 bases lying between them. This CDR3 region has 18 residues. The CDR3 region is CASSLAPLGLSTRETQYF. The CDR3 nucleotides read TGCGCCAGCAGCTTGGCCCCGCTAGGACTTTCCACACGGGAGACCCAGTACTTC.

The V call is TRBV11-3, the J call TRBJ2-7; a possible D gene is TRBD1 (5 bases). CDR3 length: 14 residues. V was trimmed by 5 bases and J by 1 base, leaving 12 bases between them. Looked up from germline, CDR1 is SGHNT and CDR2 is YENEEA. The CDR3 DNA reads TGTGCCAGCAGCAAAACAGACAGTTCCTACGAGCAGTACTTC. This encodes CASSKTDSSYEQYF.

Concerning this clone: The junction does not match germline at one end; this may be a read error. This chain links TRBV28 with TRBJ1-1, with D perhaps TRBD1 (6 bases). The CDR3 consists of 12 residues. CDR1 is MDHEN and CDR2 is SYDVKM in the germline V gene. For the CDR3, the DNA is TGTGCCAGCCGCCCGGCCTCCGGGACAACTCATTTT. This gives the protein CASRPASGTTHF.